This entry describes one TCR beta chain. Germline loops: CDR1 SGHVS, CDR2 FNYEAQ. This CDR3 spans 15 amino acids. V dropped 1 base and J dropped 8 bases, with 14 bases sitting between them. This sample was included in a study of blood T cell repertoires in COVID-19. The method was immunoSEQ multiplex PCR; TCRdb's version includes in-frame clones alone and lacks a portion of them. This table has 330,000 or so clones, roughly nine tenths appearing once. The chain combines TRBV7-6 with TRBJ1-4; possible D gene TRBD1, 5 bases. The clonotype comes from a woman in her thirties who had recovered from COVID-19. Sample: PBMCs or T cells enriched from blood (not recorded which). The CDR3 region is CASSLGQGRKEKLFF. The CDR3 DNA sequence: TGTGCCAGCAGCTTAGGGCAGGGAAGAAAAGAAAAACTGTTTTTT.